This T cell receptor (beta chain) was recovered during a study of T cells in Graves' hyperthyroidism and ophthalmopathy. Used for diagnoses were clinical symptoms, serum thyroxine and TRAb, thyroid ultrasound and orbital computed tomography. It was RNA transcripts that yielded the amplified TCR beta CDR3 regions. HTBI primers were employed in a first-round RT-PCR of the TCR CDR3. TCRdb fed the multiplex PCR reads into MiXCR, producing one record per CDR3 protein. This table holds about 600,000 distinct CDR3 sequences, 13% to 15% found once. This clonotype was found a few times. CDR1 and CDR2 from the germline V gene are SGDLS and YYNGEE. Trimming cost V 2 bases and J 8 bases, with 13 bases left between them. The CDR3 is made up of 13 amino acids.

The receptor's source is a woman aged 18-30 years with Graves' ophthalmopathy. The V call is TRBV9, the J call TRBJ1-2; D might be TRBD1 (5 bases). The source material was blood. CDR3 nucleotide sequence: TGTGCCAGCAGCGTTCCCAGTGGGGGGGGCTACACCTTC. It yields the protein CASSVPSGGGYTF.